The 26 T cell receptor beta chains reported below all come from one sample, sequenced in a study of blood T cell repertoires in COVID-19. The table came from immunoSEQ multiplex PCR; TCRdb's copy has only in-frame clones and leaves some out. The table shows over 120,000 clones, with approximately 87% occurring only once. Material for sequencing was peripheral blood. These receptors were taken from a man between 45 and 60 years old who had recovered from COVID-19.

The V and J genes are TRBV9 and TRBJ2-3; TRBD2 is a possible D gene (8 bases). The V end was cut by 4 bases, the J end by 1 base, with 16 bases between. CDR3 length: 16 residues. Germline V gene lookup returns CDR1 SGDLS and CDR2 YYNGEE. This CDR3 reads CASSQGVAGRTDTQYF. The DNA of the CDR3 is TGTGCCAGCAGCCAGGGGGTAGCGGGGCGCACAGATACGCAGTATTTT.

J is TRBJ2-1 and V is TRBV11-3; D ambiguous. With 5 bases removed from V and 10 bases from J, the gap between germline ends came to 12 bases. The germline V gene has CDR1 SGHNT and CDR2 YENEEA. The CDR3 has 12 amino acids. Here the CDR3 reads CASSLGNEEQFF. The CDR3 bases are TGTGCCAGCAGCCTGGGCAACGAGGAGCAGTTCTTC.

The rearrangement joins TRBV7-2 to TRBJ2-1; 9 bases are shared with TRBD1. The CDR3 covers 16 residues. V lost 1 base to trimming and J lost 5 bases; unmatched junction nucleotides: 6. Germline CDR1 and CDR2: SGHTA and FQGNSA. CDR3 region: CASSLDGQGINNEQFF. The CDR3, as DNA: TGTGCCAGCAGCTTAGATGGACAGGGGATCAACAATGAGCAGTTCTTC.

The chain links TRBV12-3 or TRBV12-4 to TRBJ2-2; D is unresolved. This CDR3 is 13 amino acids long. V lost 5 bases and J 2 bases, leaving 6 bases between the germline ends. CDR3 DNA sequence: TGTGCCAGCAGTGTTCGTAACACCGGGGAGCTGTTTTTT. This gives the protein CASSVRNTGELFF.

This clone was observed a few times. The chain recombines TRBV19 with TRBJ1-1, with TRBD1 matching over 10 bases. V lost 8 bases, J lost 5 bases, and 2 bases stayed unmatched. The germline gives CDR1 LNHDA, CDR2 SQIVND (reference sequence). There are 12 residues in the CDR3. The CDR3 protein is CASGTGETEAFF. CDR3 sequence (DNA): TGTGCCAGTGGGACAGGGGAGACTGAAGCTTTCTTT.

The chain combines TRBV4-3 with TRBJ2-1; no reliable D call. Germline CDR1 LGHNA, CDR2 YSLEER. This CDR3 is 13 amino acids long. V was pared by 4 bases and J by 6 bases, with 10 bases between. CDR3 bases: TGCGCCAGCAGCCCGGGTCATGCCAATGAGCAGTTCTTC. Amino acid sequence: CASSPGHANEQFF.

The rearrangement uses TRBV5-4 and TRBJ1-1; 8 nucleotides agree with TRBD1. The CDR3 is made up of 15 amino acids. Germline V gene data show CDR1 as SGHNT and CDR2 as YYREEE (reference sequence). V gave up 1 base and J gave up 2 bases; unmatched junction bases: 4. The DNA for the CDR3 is TGTGCCAGCAGCTTGTCGGGACAGGTAAACACTGAAGCTTTCTTT. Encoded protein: CASSLSGQVNTEAFF. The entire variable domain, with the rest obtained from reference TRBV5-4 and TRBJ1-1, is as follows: ETGVTQSPTHLIKTRGQQVTLRCSSQSGHNTVSWYQQALGQGPQFIFQYYREEENGRGNFPPRFSGLQFPNYSSELNVNALELDDSALYLCASSLSGQVNTEAFFGQGTRLTVV.

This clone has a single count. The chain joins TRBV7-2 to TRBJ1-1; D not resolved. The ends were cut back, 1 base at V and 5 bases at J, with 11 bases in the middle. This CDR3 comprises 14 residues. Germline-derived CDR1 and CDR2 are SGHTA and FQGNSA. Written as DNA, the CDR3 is TGTGCCAGCAGCTTAGTCCCCGCGAGTACTGAAGCTTTCTTT. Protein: CASSLVPASTEAFF.

CDR3 in amino acids: CAIGTSNTDTQYF. The CDR3 coding sequence is TGTGCCATCGGGACTAGCAACACAGATACGCAGTATTTT. The chain employs TRBV10-3 and TRBJ2-3, with 9 bases lining up with TRBD2. J lost 2 bases, V lost 8 bases, and 2 bases had no gene match. The germline V gene encodes CDR1 ENHRY and CDR2 SYGVKD. The CDR3 covers 13 residues.

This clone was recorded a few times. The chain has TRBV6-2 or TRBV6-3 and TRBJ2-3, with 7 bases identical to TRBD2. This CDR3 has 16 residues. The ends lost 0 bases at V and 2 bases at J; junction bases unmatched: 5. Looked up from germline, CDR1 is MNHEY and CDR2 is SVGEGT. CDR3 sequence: CASSYSGGTHTDTQYF. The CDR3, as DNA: TGTGCCAGCAGTTACTCCGGGGGGACCCACACAGATACGCAGTATTTT.

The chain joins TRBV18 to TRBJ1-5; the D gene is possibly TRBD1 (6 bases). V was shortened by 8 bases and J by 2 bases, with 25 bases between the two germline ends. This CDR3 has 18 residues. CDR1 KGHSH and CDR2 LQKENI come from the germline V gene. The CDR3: CASPLVGYRAFCNQPQHF. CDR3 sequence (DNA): TGTGCCAGCCCCCTTGTCGGGTACAGGGCTTTTTGCAATCAGCCCCAGCATTTT.

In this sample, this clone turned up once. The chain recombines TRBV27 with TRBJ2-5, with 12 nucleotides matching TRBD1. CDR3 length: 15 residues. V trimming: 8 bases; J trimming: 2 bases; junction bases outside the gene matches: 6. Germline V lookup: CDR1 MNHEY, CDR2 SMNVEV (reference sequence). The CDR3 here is CASQRDRGLQETQYF. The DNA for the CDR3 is TGTGCCAGCCAAAGGGACAGGGGGCTTCAAGAGACCCAGTACTTC.

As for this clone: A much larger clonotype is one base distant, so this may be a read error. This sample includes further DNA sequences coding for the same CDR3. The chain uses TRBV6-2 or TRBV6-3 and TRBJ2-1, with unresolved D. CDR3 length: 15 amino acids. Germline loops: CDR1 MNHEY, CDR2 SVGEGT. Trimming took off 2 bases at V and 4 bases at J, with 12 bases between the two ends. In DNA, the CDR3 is TGTGCCAGCAGTTACACCAGGTTCTCTTACAATGAGCAGTTCTTC. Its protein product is CASSYTRFSYNEQFF.

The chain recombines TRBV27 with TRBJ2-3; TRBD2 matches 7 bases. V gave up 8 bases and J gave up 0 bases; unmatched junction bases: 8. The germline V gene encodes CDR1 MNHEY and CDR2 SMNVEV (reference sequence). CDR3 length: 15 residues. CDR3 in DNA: TGTGCCAGCCGGGACTATTCCTTTAGCACAGATACGCAGTATTTT. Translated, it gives CASRDYSFSTDTQYF.

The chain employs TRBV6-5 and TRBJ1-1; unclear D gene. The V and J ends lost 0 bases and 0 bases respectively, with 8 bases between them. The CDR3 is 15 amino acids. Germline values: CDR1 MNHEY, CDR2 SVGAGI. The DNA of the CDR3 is TGTGCCAGCAGTTACTCCGGTCCTATGAACACTGAAGCTTTCTTT. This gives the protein CASSYSGPMNTEAFF.

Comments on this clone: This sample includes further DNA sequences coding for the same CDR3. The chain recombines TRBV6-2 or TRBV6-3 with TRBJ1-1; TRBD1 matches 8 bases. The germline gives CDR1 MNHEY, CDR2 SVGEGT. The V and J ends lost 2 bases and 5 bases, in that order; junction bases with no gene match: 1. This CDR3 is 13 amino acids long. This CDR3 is CASSYGQGTEAFF. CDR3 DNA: TGTGCCAGCAGTTACGGACAGGGTACTGAAGCTTTCTTT.

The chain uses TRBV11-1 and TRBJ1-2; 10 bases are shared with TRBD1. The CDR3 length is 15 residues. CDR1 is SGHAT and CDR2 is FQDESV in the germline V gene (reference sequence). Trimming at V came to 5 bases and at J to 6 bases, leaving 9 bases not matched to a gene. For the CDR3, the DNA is TGTGCCAGCAGCCCGCGTCGACAGGGGGCGGATGGCTACACCTTC. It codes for CASSPRRQGADGYTF.

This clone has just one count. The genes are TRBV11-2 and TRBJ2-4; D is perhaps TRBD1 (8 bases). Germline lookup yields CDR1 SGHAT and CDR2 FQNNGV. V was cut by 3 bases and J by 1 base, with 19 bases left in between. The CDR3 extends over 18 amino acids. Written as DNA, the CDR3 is TGTGCCAGCAGCTTTTTTGGGAGGGGACAGGCTGCCAAAAACATTCAGTACTTC. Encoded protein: CASSFFGRGQAAKNIQYF. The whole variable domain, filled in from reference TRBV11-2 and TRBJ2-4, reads EAGVAQSPRYKIIEKRQSVAFWCNPISGHATLYWYQQILGQGPKLLIQFQNNGVVDDSQLPKDRFSAERLKGVDSTLKIQPAKLEDSAVYLCASSFFGRGQAAKNIQYFGAGTRLSVL.

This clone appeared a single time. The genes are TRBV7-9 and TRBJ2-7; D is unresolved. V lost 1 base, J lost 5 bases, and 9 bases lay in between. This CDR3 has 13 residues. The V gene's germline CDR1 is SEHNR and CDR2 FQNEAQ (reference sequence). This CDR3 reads CASSLDVRNEQYF. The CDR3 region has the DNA TGTGCCAGCAGCTTAGATGTCAGGAACGAGCAGTACTTC.

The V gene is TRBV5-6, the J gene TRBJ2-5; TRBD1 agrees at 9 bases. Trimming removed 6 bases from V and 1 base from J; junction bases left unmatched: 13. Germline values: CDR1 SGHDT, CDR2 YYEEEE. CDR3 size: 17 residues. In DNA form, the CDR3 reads TGTGCCAGCACCGATACATTAAGGACAGGGGCCCAAGAGACCCAGTACTTC. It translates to CASTDTLRTGAQETQYF.

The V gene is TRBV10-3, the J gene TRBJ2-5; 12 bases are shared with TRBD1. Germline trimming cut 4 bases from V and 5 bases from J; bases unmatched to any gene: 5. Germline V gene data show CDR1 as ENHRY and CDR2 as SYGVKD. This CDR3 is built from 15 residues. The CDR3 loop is CAISVGTGGAETQYF. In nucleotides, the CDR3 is TGTGCCATCAGTGTTGGGACAGGGGGCGCGGAGACCCAGTACTTC.

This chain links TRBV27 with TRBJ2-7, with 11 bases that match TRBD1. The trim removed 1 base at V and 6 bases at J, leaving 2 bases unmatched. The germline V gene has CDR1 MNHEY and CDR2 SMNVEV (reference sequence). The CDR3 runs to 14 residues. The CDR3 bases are TGTGCCAGCAGTTTATTGGGGACAGGGGGCGAGCAGTACTTC. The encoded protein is CASSLLGTGGEQYF.

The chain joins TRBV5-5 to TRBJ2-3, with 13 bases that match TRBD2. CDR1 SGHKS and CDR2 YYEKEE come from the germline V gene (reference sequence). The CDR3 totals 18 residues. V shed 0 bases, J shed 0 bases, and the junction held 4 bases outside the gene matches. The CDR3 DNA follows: TGTGCCAGCAGCTTGGTCGGGACTAGCGGGGTGAGCACAGATACGCAGTATTTT. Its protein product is CASSLVGTSGVSTDTQYF.

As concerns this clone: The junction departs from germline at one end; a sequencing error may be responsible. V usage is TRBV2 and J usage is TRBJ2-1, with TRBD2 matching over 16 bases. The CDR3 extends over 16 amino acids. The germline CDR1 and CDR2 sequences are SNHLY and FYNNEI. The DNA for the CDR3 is TGTGCCAGCAGGGAAGGGACTAGCGGGGGGGTAAGGGAGCAGTTCTTC. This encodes CASREGTSGGVREQFF. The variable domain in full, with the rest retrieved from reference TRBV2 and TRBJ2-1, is EPEVTQTPSHQVTQMGQEVILRCVPISNHLYFYWYRQILGQKVEFLVSFYNNEISEKSEIFDDQFSVERPDGSNFTLKIRSTKLEDSAMYFCASREGTSGGVREQFFGPGTRLTVL.

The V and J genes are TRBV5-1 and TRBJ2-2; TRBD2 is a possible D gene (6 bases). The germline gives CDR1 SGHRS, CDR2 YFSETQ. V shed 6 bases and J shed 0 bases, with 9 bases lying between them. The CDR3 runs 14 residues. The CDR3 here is CASTWGANTGELFF. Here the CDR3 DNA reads TGCGCCAGCACCTGGGGGGCGAACACCGGGGAGCTGTTTTTT.

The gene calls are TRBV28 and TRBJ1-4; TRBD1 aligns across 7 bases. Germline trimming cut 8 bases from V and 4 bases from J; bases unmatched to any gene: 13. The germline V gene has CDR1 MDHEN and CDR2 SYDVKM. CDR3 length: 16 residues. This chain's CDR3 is CASYGNRGGVNEKLFF. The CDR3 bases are TGTGCCAGCTACGGAAACAGGGGTGGAGTTAATGAAAAACTGTTTTTT.